This entry lists 18 T cell receptor beta chains sequenced from one sample in a study of blood T cells in healthy people across ages. Next came a second PCR, run for about 6 to 11 cycles, which used a sample-barcoded 5' primer along with a J-beta primer mix. TCRdb analysed the 5' RACE reads with MiXCR anew, one entry per CDR3 protein. Here the sample spans about 690,000 distinct CDR3 sequences, 40% to 50% being singletons. The sequencing sample was made of blood. The receptors shown here come from a man at least 80 years old in good health.

The chain is built from TRBV20-1 and TRBJ2-4, with TRBD2 as a possible D gene (6 bases). The end of the DNA fits TRBJ2-7 better, so the J call may be wrong. Per germline, CDR1 DFQATT and CDR2 SNEGSKA (reference sequence). The CDR3 is made up of 13 amino acids. DNA for the CDR3: TGCAGTGCTAGAGAGGGGGGACGCTACGAGCAGTACTTC. Translating it yields CSAREGGRYEQYF.

This clonotype turned up a few times. The chain joins TRBV7-3 to TRBJ2-1; TRBD1 matches 9 bases. This CDR3 is 14 amino acids long. The V segment lost 1 base and the J segment 10 bases; nucleotides outside the gene matches: 5. The germline gives CDR1 SGHTA, CDR2 FQGTGA. CDR3 sequence (DNA): TGTGCCAGCAGCTTAAGGGGGACAGGGCCCGAGCAGTTCTTC. Translation gives CASSLRGTGPEQFF.

The chain couples TRBV2 to TRBJ2-1; D is possibly TRBD1 or TRBD2 (5 bases each). This CDR3 has 15 residues. The germline CDR1 and CDR2 sequences are SNHLY and FYNNEI. V shed 1 base and J shed 2 bases, with 9 bases lying between them. The CDR3 loop is CASSEGVGAYNEQFF. In DNA form, the CDR3 reads TGTGCCAGCAGTGAAGGTGTGGGGGCCTACAATGAGCAGTTCTTC.

The V call is TRBV20-1, the J call TRBJ2-1, with D unclear. CDR1 DFQATT and CDR2 SNEGSKA come from the germline V gene (reference sequence). V lost 6 bases and J 4 bases, leaving 19 bases between the germline ends. The length of the CDR3 is 15 residues. Here the CDR3 reads CSASPLSVDYNEQFF. DNA for the CDR3: TGCAGTGCGTCCCCCCTCAGCGTTGATTACAATGAGCAGTTCTTC.

J is TRBJ2-2 and V is TRBV3-1, with TRBD2 matching 8 bases. Germline loops: CDR1 LGHDT, CDR2 YNNKEL (reference sequence). This CDR3 contains 15 residues. Trimming at V came to 1 base and at J to 5 bases, leaving 3 bases not matched to a gene. CDR3 in amino acids: CASSQGTSWTGELFF. CDR3 bases: TGTGCCAGCAGCCAAGGGACTAGCTGGACCGGGGAGCTGTTTTTT.

CDR3 in amino acids: CATSREIQRPYNEQFF. Here the CDR3 DNA reads TGTGCCACCAGCAGAGAAATCCAGCGCCCCTACAATGAGCAGTTCTTC. The V call is TRBV15, the J call TRBJ2-1; D not certain. Germline V lookup: CDR1 LNHNV, CDR2 YYDKDF (reference sequence). The CDR3 covers 16 residues. V shed 0 bases and J shed 2 bases, with 11 bases lying between them.

In this sample, this clonotype turned up a few times. V is TRBV20-1 and J is TRBJ1-1; tentatively, D is TRBD1 (5 bases). CDR1 DFQATT and CDR2 SNEGSKA come from the germline V gene (reference sequence). Trimming left V 3 bases short and J 7 bases short, with 27 bases between. The CDR3 is 17 amino acids. CDR3 in amino acids: CSASSQIGRGRRDEAFF. CDR3 nucleotide sequence: TGCAGTGCTAGCTCGCAGATAGGAAGGGGCCGGAGGGATGAAGCTTTCTTT.

The rearrangement links TRBV29-1 to TRBJ1-1, with 7 bases matching TRBD1. The V gene's germline CDR1 is SQVTM and CDR2 ANQGSEA. The CDR3 covers 13 residues. The trim removed 6 bases at V and 5 bases at J, leaving 9 bases unmatched. CDR3 protein: CSVLEGARTEAFF. As DNA, the CDR3 is TGCAGCGTCCTCGAGGGGGCGCGTACTGAAGCTTTCTTT.

There are a few counts of this clonotype. The CDR3 DNA reads TGCGCCAGCAGCCAATCTCGGACTGTAAGCTCCTACGAGCAGTACTTC. Its translation: CASSQSRTVSSYEQYF. This chain links TRBV4-3 with TRBJ2-7; D is possibly TRBD2 (5 bases). V was cut by 2 bases and J by 0 bases, with 14 bases left in between. The CDR3 totals 16 residues. Germline V lookup: CDR1 LGHNA, CDR2 YSLEER.

The gene calls are TRBV7-9 and TRBJ2-1; D is perhaps TRBD2 (6 bases). This CDR3 is built from 19 residues. The V end was cut by 3 bases, the J end by 6 bases, with 27 bases between. Per the germline V gene, CDR1 is SEHNR and CDR2 is FQNEAQ (reference sequence). CDR3 region: CASSFRPPNPGRSVNEQFF. CDR3 nucleotide sequence: TGTGCCAGCAGCTTTAGACCCCCAAACCCAGGGAGGTCGGTCAATGAGCAGTTCTTC.

The V gene is TRBV6-1, the J gene TRBJ1-6; possible D gene TRBD1, 6 bases. V was shortened by 2 bases and J by 13 bases, with 15 bases between the two germline ends. CDR3 size: 14 residues. Germline-derived CDR1 and CDR2 are MNHNS and SASEGT. CDR3 residues: CASSETQGLWPLHF. The CDR3, as DNA: TGTGCCAGCAGTGAAACTCAGGGGCTTTGGCCCCTCCACTTT.

The J gene is TRBJ2-5, the V gene TRBV5-1, with 15 bases fitting TRBD2. Per the germline V gene, CDR1 is SGHRS and CDR2 is YFSETQ. The CDR3 length is 17 residues. The V and J ends lost 4 bases and 5 bases, in that order; junction bases with no gene match: 9. CDR3 in amino acids: CASSTGLAGGSGETQYF. The CDR3, as DNA: TGCGCCAGCAGCACGGGACTAGCGGGAGGATCGGGGGAGACCCAGTACTTC.

The chain carries TRBV13 and TRBJ2-1; maybe TRBD2 (6 bases). Germline V gives CDR1 PRHDT, CDR2 FYEKMQ (reference sequence). V was cut by 0 bases and J by 4 bases, with 13 bases left in between. The CDR3 is made up of 16 amino acids. CDR3: CASSLGPGDAYNEQFF. CDR3 DNA sequence: TGTGCCAGCAGCTTAGGACCGGGAGATGCTTACAATGAGCAGTTCTTC.

The J gene is TRBJ2-4, the V gene TRBV12-3 or TRBV12-4, with TRBD2 identical over 10 bases. After removal of 4 bases from V and 13 bases from J, the junction contained 13 bases not matched to a gene. This CDR3 is built from 15 residues. In nucleotides, the CDR3 is TGTGCCAGCAGTTACACTAGCGGGGTCGGGGTTGAGCAGTACTTC. Protein sequence: CASSYTSGVGVEQYF.

This rearrangement joins TRBV20-1 to TRBJ2-7, with TRBD1 matching 10 bases. The tail of the sequence fits TRBJ2-5 better, so the J call may be wrong. This CDR3 has 19 residues. The germline V gene encodes CDR1 DFQATT and CDR2 SNEGSKA (reference sequence). The CDR3 here is CSARGNLGQGCSGLETQYF. CDR3 nucleotides: TGCAGTGCTAGAGGCAACCTGGGACAGGGGTGTTCTGGGCTCGAGACCCAGTACTTC.

This clonotype was recorded a few times. The rearrangement uses TRBV6-2 or TRBV6-3 and TRBJ1-1; 9 bases are shared with TRBD1. CDR3 length: 14 amino acids. V gave up 3 bases and J gave up 3 bases; unmatched junction bases: 2. Per the germline V gene, CDR1 is MNHEY and CDR2 is SVGEGT. CDR3 protein: CASSYNRGHTEAFF. In DNA form, the CDR3 reads TGTGCCAGCAGTTATAACAGGGGGCACACTGAAGCTTTCTTT.

The chain links TRBV4-2 to TRBJ1-5; 7 bases match TRBD1. Germline CDR1 reads LGHNA; CDR2 reads YNFKEQ. V lost 1 base to trimming and J lost 5 bases; unmatched junction nucleotides: 5. The CDR3 length is 15 residues. CDR3 region: CASSQAPQGDQPQHF. The CDR3 DNA follows: TGTGCCAGCAGCCAAGCCCCCCAGGGGGATCAGCCCCAGCATTTT.

This chain uses TRBV6-2 or TRBV6-3 with TRBJ2-7; D possibly uses TRBD1 or TRBD2 (7 bases each). Per the germline V gene, CDR1 is MNHEY and CDR2 is SVGEGT. The CDR3 totals 15 residues. V was clipped by 8 bases and J by 1 base, with 18 bases between them. CDR3 sequence: CASGVPGGGSYEQYF. The CDR3 DNA reads TGTGCCAGCGGCGTTCCAGGGGGGGGATCCTACGAGCAGTACTTC.